This T cell receptor (beta chain) was identified during a study of T cells in Graves' hyperthyroidism and ophthalmopathy. The ends lost 0 bases at V and 5 bases at J; junction bases unmatched: 6. Germline lookup yields CDR1 MNHNY and CDR2 SVGAGI (reference sequence). CDR3 size: 16 residues. Findings and caveats of the study: Before onset, by a median of around 6.4 months, the model predicted ophthalmopathy.

RNA transcripts were the template for amplifying TCR beta CDR3 regions. TCR CDR3 regions were first amplified by RT-PCR with HTBI primers. TCRdb re-derived calls from the multiplex PCR reads in MiXCR, one entry per CDR3 protein. In the table there are hundreds of thousands of distinct CDR3 sequences, around 13% of which are singletons. This clonotype was seen repeatedly, ten times or more. Its cognate antigen is unknown. Duration under 3 months, a NOSPECS grade of at least 4, and a Clinical Activity Score of at least 3 characterized the ophthalmopathy patients. This TCR was recovered from a woman aged 45-65 years with Graves' ophthalmopathy. V usage is TRBV6-6 and J usage is TRBJ2-3; 9 bases align to TRBD2. Sequenced input: blood. The CDR3 sequence: CASSYSAGGPEDTQYF. DNA of the CDR3: TGTGCCAGCAGTTACTCTGCGGGAGGGCCGGAAGATACGCAGTATTTT.